These 18 T cell receptor beta chains share one sample of origin, sequenced in a study of T-cell memory formation after mild COVID-19. In TCRdb, the 5' RACE reads were re-called with MiXCR into one record per CDR3 protein. Among roughly 110,000 distinct CDR3 sequences listed, around 11% were seen once. Sequenced input: PBMCs or a T cell subset sorted from them (not recorded which). These receptors originate from an adult woman who had mild COVID-19 (a few samples of this study predate the infection). Cell type and time point are not known.

CDR3 sequence (DNA): TGCAGTGCTAGAGATCTATTCTCGGACACCAACTACGAGCAGTACTTC. Amino acid sequence: CSARDLFSDTNYEQYF. J is TRBJ2-7 and V is TRBV20-1; TRBD1 is a possible D gene (5 bases). Germline V gene sequence: CDR1 DFQATT, CDR2 SNEGSKA (reference sequence). CDR3 length: 16 amino acids. The V end was cut by 0 bases, the J end by 3 bases, with 18 bases between.

V usage is TRBV5-6 and J usage is TRBJ2-5; 7 bases are shared with TRBD2. Trimming took 3 bases from V and 4 from J; bases not matched to a gene: 6. The V gene's germline CDR1 is SGHDT and CDR2 YYEEEE. This CDR3 spans 14 amino acids. The CDR3 nucleotides are TGTGCCAGCAGCTGGGGGGAGGGGCGAGAGACCCAGTACTTC. Translated, it gives CASSWGEGRETQYF.

This clonotype was counted many times. The V and J genes are TRBV7-3 and TRBJ2-7, with 9 bases fitting TRBD2. V was clipped by 5 bases and J by 7 bases; unmatched bases: 9. Germline V CDR1 and CDR2: SGHTA, FQGTGA. The CDR3 runs 14 residues. CDR3 nucleotides: TGTGCCAGCAGCGCCCTAGCGGGGCCGGGGGAGCAGTACTTC. The encoded protein is CASSALAGPGEQYF.

This clonotype occurred a few times. This chain uses TRBV15 with TRBJ1-2; no definite D call. V was clipped by 0 bases and J by 4 bases, with 12 bases between them. This CDR3 has 15 amino acids. CDR1 and CDR2 from the germline V gene are LNHNV and YYDKDF (reference sequence). CDR3 in amino acids: CATSREAEVLYGYTF. DNA of the CDR3: TGTGCCACCAGCAGAGAGGCAGAGGTTCTCTATGGCTACACCTTC.

This clonotype was counted a few times. The chain combines TRBV29-1 with TRBJ1-5; 7 nucleotides agree with TRBD1. The CDR3 sequence is 15 residues long. V trimming: 4 bases; J trimming: 3 bases; junction bases outside the gene matches: 9. Germline V gene lookup returns CDR1 SQVTM and CDR2 ANQGSEA. The CDR3 bases are TGCAGCGTTGTGGAACCAGGGGGAGCCAATCAGCCCCAGCATTTT. It is translated as CSVVEPGGANQPQHF. Together with reference TRBV29-1 and TRBJ1-5, the CDR3 gives the full variable domain: SAVISQKPSRDICQRGTSLTIQCQVDSQVTMMFWYRQQPGQSLTLIATANQGSEATYESGFVIDKFPISRPNLTFSTLTVSNMSPEDSSIYLCSVVEPGGANQPQHFGDGTRLSIL.

This clonotype has more than one count but fewer than ten. As DNA, the CDR3 is TGTGCCAGCAGCTATTCTAGCGGGAGGTTCAATGAGCAGTTCTTC. The encoded protein is CASSYSSGRFNEQFF. The chain is built from TRBV7-9 and TRBJ2-1; the match to TRBD2 covers 11 bases. The CDR3 has 15 residues. Trimming took 4 bases from V and 6 from J; bases not matched to a gene: 5. The germline CDR1 and CDR2 sequences are SEHNR and FQNEAQ (reference sequence).

This clonotype was counted between two and nine times. The chain couples TRBV5-1 to TRBJ1-1, with TRBD1 matching 7 bases. Per germline, CDR1 SGHRS and CDR2 YFSETQ. V was clipped by 4 bases and J by 4 bases; unmatched bases: 10. The CDR3 has 15 amino acids. CDR3 sequence: CASSPYGQGGTEAFF. The CDR3 nucleotides read TGCGCCAGCAGCCCCTATGGTCAGGGGGGCACTGAAGCTTTCTTT.

Many counts were recorded for this clonotype. The rearrangement uses TRBV24-1 and TRBJ2-1; a weak D match, TRBD1 (5 bases). The germline V gene has CDR1 KGHDR and CDR2 SFDVKD. The V and J ends lost 1 base and 3 bases respectively, with 12 bases between them. CDR3 length: 16 residues. This CDR3 reads CATSDFGRASYNEQFF. CDR3 sequence (DNA): TGTGCCACCAGTGATTTTGGCAGGGCTAGCTACAATGAGCAGTTCTTC.

This clonotype has only a few counts. V usage is TRBV11-2 and J usage is TRBJ2-7, with D perhaps matching TRBD1 (8 bases). The CDR3 sequence is 13 residues long. The V and J ends lost 8 bases and 6 bases respectively, with 17 bases between them. Germline V gene data show CDR1 as SGHAT and CDR2 as FQNNGV. Written as DNA, the CDR3 is TGTGCCAGCGGGGGGGGACAGGCGTTCGAGCAGTACTTC. It codes for CASGGGQAFEQYF.

This clonotype was seen repeatedly, ten times or more. The chain couples TRBV11-2 to TRBJ2-1, with 10 bases aligning to TRBD2. The CDR3 has 16 amino acids. Germline V gives CDR1 SGHAT, CDR2 FQNNGV. V lost 5 bases, J lost 10 bases, and 14 bases stayed unmatched. For the CDR3, the DNA is TGTGCCAGCAGCGAACGTGGACTAGCGGCACCTAACGAGCAGTTCTTC. It specifies CASSERGLAAPNEQFF.

In its sample, this clonotype was seen a few times. The chain recombines TRBV12-5 with TRBJ1-1; the D is unclear. V gave up 4 bases and J gave up 0 bases, with 9 bases separating them. This CDR3 is 14 amino acids long. Germline CDR1 and CDR2: LGHNT and FRNRAP. The DNA for the CDR3 is TGTGCTAGTGGTTCGACACCAATGAACACTGAAGCTTTCTTT. It encodes CASGSTPMNTEAFF.

The chain joins TRBV6-1 to TRBJ2-2; D unresolved. The CDR3 contains 13 residues. The ends were cut back, 4 bases at V and 2 bases at J, with 5 bases in the middle. Germline CDR1 MNHNS, CDR2 SASEGT. CDR3 region: CASSVVNTGELFF. The CDR3 region has the DNA TGTGCCAGCAGTGTAGTAAACACCGGGGAGCTGTTTTTT.

This clonotype was observed a few times. This sequence joins TRBV7-9 and TRBJ2-7; D is unresolved. Trimming shortened V by 1 base and J by 3 bases, and 4 bases separated the two germline ends. The CDR3 contains 12 residues. Germline CDR1 and CDR2: SEHNR and FQNEAQ (reference sequence). The CDR3 DNA reads as TGTGCCAGCAGCTTAGTCCTCTACGAGCAGTACTTC. This codes for CASSLVLYEQYF.

The chain has TRBV12-3 or TRBV12-4 and TRBJ2-5, with 9 nucleotides matching TRBD1. The V segment lost 6 bases and the J segment 3 bases; nucleotides outside the gene matches: 8. CDR3 length equals 15 residues. CDR3 coding DNA: TGTGCCAGCAGCCTTGACAGGGGGTTAAAAGAGACCCAGTACTTC. Translated, it gives CASSLDRGLKETQYF.

The J gene is TRBJ2-2, the V gene TRBV2; 8 bases fit TRBD1. V lost 7 bases, J lost 4 bases, and 11 bases stayed unmatched. CDR1 is SNHLY and CDR2 is FYNNEI in the germline V gene. This CDR3 contains 16 residues. In DNA, the CDR3 is TGTGCCAGCATTAGGACAGGGCCAGACTCCACCGGGGAGCTGTTTTTT. Its translation is CASIRTGPDSTGELFF.

This chain uses TRBV11-1 with TRBJ2-1; TRBD1 agrees at 7 bases. Germline V lookup: CDR1 SGHAT, CDR2 FQDESV (reference sequence). J was trimmed by 7 bases and V by 6 bases; bases with no gene match: 6. The CDR3 totals 13 residues. This chain's CDR3 is CASRPTGWNEQFF. The CDR3 nucleotides are TGTGCCAGCAGACCGACAGGGTGGAATGAGCAGTTCTTC.

This clonotype was detected many times. The CDR3 protein is CASSLALISYEQYF. The CDR3, as DNA: TGTGCCAGCAGCTTAGCCCTTATTTCCTACGAGCAGTACTTC. V usage is TRBV7-8 and J usage is TRBJ2-7; D call uncertain. CDR3 length equals 14 residues. V was clipped by 0 bases and J by 1 base, with 7 bases between them. The germline gives CDR1 SGHVS, CDR2 FQNEAQ.

The sample holds a few counts of this clonotype. The V call is TRBV7-8, the J call TRBJ1-1; unclear D gene. CDR1 is SGHVS and CDR2 is FQNEAQ in the germline V gene. CDR3 size: 15 residues. V lost 1 base, J lost 0 bases, and 9 bases lay in between. The CDR3 DNA reads as TGTGCCAGCAGCTTAGACATCCCCATGAACACTGAAGCTTTCTTT. Its translation is CASSLDIPMNTEAFF.